The 14 T cell receptor beta chains presented below share a single source sample, sequenced in a study of somatic mutations in cytotoxic T cells in rheumatoid arthritis. The assay was immunoSEQ multiplex PCR, and TCRdb's table has in-frame clones only and misses some. Here the sample spans more than 9,500 clones, around 86% being singletons. Sequencing was performed on CD8+ T cells sorted from blood. Receptors originate from a woman aged 55-69 years in good health.

The chain is built from TRBV6-1 and TRBJ2-1; D is unclear. The V gene's germline CDR1 is MNHNS and CDR2 SASEGT. This CDR3 comprises 14 residues. Trimming stripped 8 bases from V and 7 bases from J, with 18 bases between. In DNA form, the CDR3 reads TGTGCCAGCGCGTTATCCCTGGAGCAAAATGAGCAGTTCTTC. Protein product: CASALSLEQNEQFF.

The rearrangement links TRBV19 to TRBJ2-1; 12 positions match TRBD1. The length of the CDR3 is 16 residues. The V gene's germline CDR1 is LNHDA and CDR2 SQIVND (reference sequence). Unmatched junction bases numbered 13, after V lost 4 bases and J lost 12 bases. DNA of the CDR3: TGTGCCAGTAGTAACCCCGGGACAGGGGGCTTGGTTGGGCAGTTCTTC. It is translated as CASSNPGTGGLVGQFF.

V usage is TRBV10-3 and J usage is TRBJ1-4, with a possible D match to TRBD1 (5 bases). The germline CDR1 and CDR2 sequences are ENHRY and SYGVKD. V dropped 3 bases and J dropped 4 bases, with 9 bases sitting between them. The CDR3 runs to 14 residues. DNA for the CDR3: TGTGCCATCAGTGACAGGGCCAATAATGAAAAACTGTTTTTT. Protein: CAISDRANNEKLFF.

The rearrangement joins TRBV7-3 to TRBJ2-6, with 9 bases that match TRBD1. The length of the CDR3 is 20 residues. J gave up 7 bases and V 0 bases, and 16 bases lay outside the gene matches. Germline loops: CDR1 SGHTA, CDR2 FQGTGA. The CDR3 is CASSLTAWTGDFAAANVLTF. CDR3 DNA sequence: TGTGCCAGCAGCTTAACCGCGTGGACAGGGGACTTTGCGGCTGCCAACGTCCTGACTTTC.

The chain joins TRBV5-1 to TRBJ2-5; 12 bases fit TRBD2. The CDR3 is made up of 18 amino acids. V shed 2 bases and J 5 bases; nucleotides not matched to a gene: 13. In germline, CDR1 is SGHRS, CDR2 YFSETQ. CDR3 amino acids: CASSFGTSGHPGGETQYF. For the CDR3, the DNA is TGCGCCAGCAGCTTCGGGACTAGCGGGCACCCCGGGGGGGAGACCCAGTACTTC.

The count of this clone is one. The CDR3 here is CASGFDRVITEAFF. The CDR3 DNA reads as TGTGCCAGCGGATTCGACAGGGTAATAACTGAAGCTTTCTTT. The chain links TRBV7-9 to TRBJ1-1, with 7 bases aligning to TRBD1. V gave up 8 bases and J gave up 5 bases; unmatched junction bases: 11. The V gene's germline CDR1 is SEHNR and CDR2 FQNEAQ (reference sequence). CDR3 size: 14 residues.

In its sample, this clone was seen a few times. The chain employs TRBV7-8 and TRBJ2-7; 9 bases agree with TRBD2. V was pared by 5 bases and J by 1 base, with 9 bases of the junction left unmatched. This CDR3 has 16 amino acids. The germline V gene has CDR1 SGHVS and CDR2 FQNEAQ. For the CDR3, the DNA is TGTGCCAGCAGCGTATCGGGACTAGCTCCTTCCTACGAGCAGTACGTC. Translation: CASSVSGLAPSYEQYV.

V is TRBV28 and J is TRBJ2-5; D may be TRBD2 (6 bases). The CDR3 runs to 14 residues. CDR1 and CDR2 from the germline V gene are MDHEN and SYDVKM. Trimming took 6 bases from V and 2 from J, leaving 13 bases between them. CDR3 residues: CASSPLGGQETQYF. DNA of the CDR3: TGTGCCAGCAGCCCCCTCGGGGGACAAGAGACCCAGTACTTC.

The chain carries TRBV4-1 and TRBJ2-1; D unclear. The CDR3 loop spans 13 amino acids. With 0 bases removed from V and 7 bases from J, the gap between germline ends came to 7 bases. CDR1 and CDR2 from the germline V gene are MGHRA and YSYEKL. The CDR3 reads CASSQDVRNEQFF. The CDR3 DNA is TGCGCCAGCAGCCAAGATGTCAGAAATGAGCAGTTCTTC.

V is TRBV4-1 and J is TRBJ2-1; 7 bases match TRBD2. The CDR3 is made up of 16 amino acids. Losses at the gene ends were 0 bases for V and 5 bases for J; bases not matched to a gene: 7. The germline V gene encodes CDR1 MGHRA and CDR2 YSYEKL. The CDR3 coding sequence is TGCGCCAGCAGCCAAGAAGCGCTAGCGGCACACAATGAGCAGTTCTTC. It encodes CASSQEALAAHNEQFF.

The chain links TRBV6-1 to TRBJ1-3, with D possibly being TRBD1 (6 bases). CDR1 MNHNS and CDR2 SASEGT come from the germline V gene. The CDR3 totals 17 residues. Trimming stripped 4 bases from V and 0 bases from J, with 16 bases between. CDR3 region: CASSARTEQSSGNTIYF. CDR3 coding DNA: TGTGCCAGCAGTGCCCGGACAGAACAGAGCTCTGGAAACACCATATATTTT.

V gene TRBV28 combines with J gene TRBJ1-5, with D tentatively TRBD1 (6 bases). CDR3 size: 15 residues. Trimming stripped 6 bases from V and 4 bases from J, with 16 bases between. The germline V gene has CDR1 MDHEN and CDR2 SYDVKM. CDR3 sequence reads: CASSPLGDRNQPQHF. The CDR3 DNA follows: TGTGCCAGCAGCCCCTTGGGTGACAGGAATCAGCCCCAGCATTTT.

The rearrangement links TRBV9 to TRBJ1-1; a weak D match, TRBD1 (5 bases). The germline CDR1 and CDR2 sequences are SGDLS and YYNGEE. The CDR3 is 16 residues long. With 2 bases removed from V and 2 bases from J, the gap between germline ends came to 16 bases. The CDR3, as DNA: TGTGCCAGCAGCGTTAATCCGGGGGAGCCCAACACTGAAGCTTTCTTT. It is translated as CASSVNPGEPNTEAFF.

CDR3 nucleotide sequence: TGTGCCAGCTCCGAGCCCCACTACGAGCAGTACTTC. Translation: CASSEPHYEQYF. The rearrangement links TRBV6-5 to TRBJ2-7; D is unclear. V was cut by 8 bases and J by 3 bases, with 11 bases left in between. CDR3 length equals 12 residues. CDR1 and CDR2 from the germline V gene are MNHEY and SVGAGI.